The T cell receptor beta chain described here comes from a study of T cell responses to AZD1222 COVID-19 vaccine. Overall study results and limits: Mapped onto spike, vaccine-associated CD4 TCRs spanned it and were dominant at 160-218 and 743-854.

In regard to this clone: Its antigen is unknown.

Per germline, CDR1 MNHEY and CDR2 SMNVEV (reference sequence). The CDR3 totals 13 residues. V shed 6 bases and J shed 4 bases, with 10 bases lying between them. TCRdb keeps only in-frame clones here, not all; method: immunoSEQ multiplex PCR. There are some 58,000 clones in the sample; 80% occur only once, and around 5% lies in the top ten. This sequence joins TRBV27 and TRBJ1-5; no reliable D call. The sequencing here drew on peripheral blood, taken 28 days after the second AZD1222 dose. The clonotype was recovered from an adult who received the AZD1222 COVID-19 vaccine. The CDR3 sequence: CASSDNGNQPQHF. The CDR3 DNA sequence: TGTGCCAGCAGCGACAATGGTAATCAGCCCCAGCATTTT.